The 26 T cell receptor beta chains below were found in one sample sequenced in a study of molecular identifiers for immune sequencing clone quantification. A single record per CDR3 protein comes from TCRdb applying MiXCR to the PCR reads. The sample has about 320,000 distinct CDR3 sequences; roughly 23% are singletons. The sequenced sample was naive CD8+ T cells from blood, with Jurkat cell RNA spiked in. Regarding subset: FACS-sorted CD8+CD4-CCR7+CD45RA+ naive T cells. The receptors come from a human donor in good health. Some libraries in this study had Jurkat cell RNA spiked in.

In this sample, this clonotype turned up once. Being one base from a much bigger clone, this may be a read error. J is TRBJ2-2 and V is TRBV5-1; no firm D call. Germline CDR1 and CDR2: SGHRS and YFSETQ. This CDR3 has 12 amino acids. The V and J ends lost 6 bases and 1 base respectively, with 4 bases between them. CDR3 protein: CASTGNTGELFF. CDR3 nucleotide sequence: TGCGCCAGCACGGGGAACACCGGGGAGCTGTTTTTT.

In regard to this clonotype: A much larger clone lies one base from this, so it may be a read error. CDR3 nucleotide sequence: TGTGCCAGCAGTCTTCTGGGGGCGGGAGGGGCAACAGATACGCAGTATTTT. It encodes CASSLLGAGGATDTQYF. V gene TRBV28 combines with J gene TRBJ2-3; 9 bases are a match to TRBD2. The CDR3 consists of 17 residues. Trimming took 5 bases from V and 3 from J; bases not matched to a gene: 12. The germline V gene has CDR1 MDHEN and CDR2 SYDVKM.

Only a few counts were recorded for this clonotype. One end of the junction varies from germline; a read error may be responsible. The V and J genes are TRBV7-3 and TRBJ2-2; TRBD1 matches at 7 bases. CDR1 SGHTA and CDR2 FQGTGA come from the germline V gene. The CDR3 totals 15 residues. In DNA form, the CDR3 reads TGTGCCGGCAGCCGGGACAGATACCACACCGGGGAGCTGTTTTTT. This codes for CAGSRDRYHTGELFF.

This clonotype appeared many times. The J gene is TRBJ1-6, the V gene TRBV6-6; D ambiguous. There are 16 residues in the CDR3. V lost 2 bases to trimming and J lost 5 bases, with 13 bases between them. Germline-derived CDR1 and CDR2 are MNHNY and SVGAGI (reference sequence). In nucleotides, the CDR3 is TGTGCCAGCAGTTACCTCCCGGCGGGAGATAATTCACCCCTCCACTTT. This sequence encodes CASSYLPAGDNSPLHF.

There are many counts of this clonotype. The rearrangement links TRBV2 to TRBJ2-5; TRBD1 might be the D (6 bases). Germline V gene data show CDR1 as SNHLY and CDR2 as FYNNEI. This CDR3 comprises 15 residues. Trimming removed 7 bases at V and 4 bases at J, with 19 bases between. The CDR3 loop reads CASTTATGMVETQYF. The CDR3 DNA is TGTGCCAGCACCACCGCTACAGGGATGGTAGAGACCCAGTACTTC. Full variable domain (outside the CDR3, taken from reference TRBV2 and TRBJ2-5): EPEVTQTPSHQVTQMGQEVILRCVPISNHLYFYWYRQILGQKVEFLVSFYNNEISEKSEIFDDQFSVERPDGSNFTLKIRSTKLEDSAMYFCASTTATGMVETQYFGPGTRLLVL.

This clonotype was counted a few times. This chain joins TRBV7-9 and TRBJ1-5, with TRBD1 matching 7 bases. Germline CDR1 SEHNR, CDR2 FQNEAQ (reference sequence). The ends lost 5 bases at V and 7 bases at J; junction bases unmatched: 11. The CDR3 is made up of 15 amino acids. CDR3 sequence reads: CASSKTGEFDQPQHF. CDR3 DNA sequence: TGTGCCAGCAGCAAAACAGGGGAATTTGACCAGCCCCAGCATTTT.

Comment on this clonotype: It may be a read error: a sequence one base away is much more abundant. V is TRBV7-3 and J is TRBJ2-2; possibly TRBD2 for D (5 bases). CDR3 length: 13 residues. Germline V lookup: CDR1 SGHTA, CDR2 FQGTGA. CDR3 amino acids: CASSLDAYGELLF. CDR3 DNA sequence: TGTGCCAGCAGCTTAGATGCGTACGGGGAGCTGCTTTTT.

This clonotype was counted ten times or more. This sequence joins TRBV29-1 and TRBJ2-5, with TRBD2 matching over 10 bases. V lost 3 bases to trimming and J lost 4 bases; unmatched junction nucleotides: 8. Germline V gene lookup returns CDR1 SQVTM and CDR2 ANQGSEA. This CDR3 region has 15 residues. CDR3: CSVDYLAGDRETQYF. The CDR3 nucleotides are TGCAGCGTTGACTACCTAGCGGGAGATAGAGAGACCCAGTACTTC.

Concerning this clonotype: This may be a read error: a much more frequent sequence differs by one nucleotide. V is TRBV6-5 and J is TRBJ2-2, with a tentative D call TRBD2 (6 bases). The V gene's germline CDR1 is MNHEY and CDR2 SVGAGI. The CDR3 runs 14 residues. CDR3 coding DNA: TGTGCCAGCAGACCATGGACTAACACCGAGGAGCTGTTTTTT. This codes for CASRPWTNTEELFF.

The CDR3 coding sequence is TGTGCCAGCAGCATACCGGCAGGGGCGGGCGATGAGCAGTACTTC. Translated: CASSIPAGAGDEQYF. V usage is TRBV7-3 and J usage is TRBJ2-1, with TRBD1 as a possible D gene (6 bases). Gene TRBJ2-7 matches the end of the DNA better, so the J call may be wrong. The CDR3 runs 15 residues. Germline CDR1 is SGHTA and CDR2 is FQGTGA.

This clonotype occurred a few times. The chain recombines TRBV27 with TRBJ2-3, with 10 bases aligning to TRBD2. V was pared by 1 base and J by 4 bases, with 14 bases of the junction left unmatched. The length of the CDR3 is 19 residues. Germline CDR1 and CDR2: MNHEY and SMNVEV (reference sequence). Here the CDR3 reads CASSLYGSGRAIFPDTQYF. CDR3 nucleotide sequence: TGTGCCAGCAGTTTATACGGGAGCGGGAGGGCCATCTTTCCAGATACGCAGTATTTT.

This clonotype has a count of ten or more. The rearrangement uses TRBV6-5 and TRBJ1-2, with TRBD1 matching 7 bases. The V segment lost 1 base and the J segment 3 bases; nucleotides outside the gene matches: 8. This CDR3 contains 16 residues. Germline V gene data show CDR1 as MNHEY and CDR2 as SVGAGI. CDR3: CASSYFTGDSDYGYTF. The CDR3 DNA reads TGTGCCAGCAGTTACTTTACAGGGGATTCTGACTATGGCTACACCTTC.

CDR3 sequence (DNA): TGCAGTGCTAGAGATCGGGCTAGTGGGACAGATACGCAGTATTTT. Translated, it gives CSARDRASGTDTQYF. The chain combines TRBV20-1 with TRBJ2-3; D is undetermined. The CDR3 covers 15 residues. The germline CDR1 and CDR2 sequences are DFQATT and SNEGSKA (reference sequence). Trimming took off 0 bases at V and 3 bases at J, with 13 bases between the two ends.

This clonotype was observed at least ten times. The chain combines TRBV7-2 with TRBJ2-7; D gene uncertain. CDR1 SGHTA and CDR2 FQGNSA come from the germline V gene. V was trimmed by 5 bases and J by 2 bases, leaving 13 bases between them. The CDR3 contains 14 residues. DNA of the CDR3: TGTGCCAGCAGCCCCCGGACGGAGCCCTACGAGCAGTACTTC. It specifies CASSPRTEPYEQYF. The full variable domain, its missing parts supplied by reference TRBV7-2 and TRBJ2-7, is GAGVSQSPSNKVTEKGKDVELRCDPISGHTALYWYRQSLGQGLEFLIYFQGNSAPDKSGLPSDRFSAERTGGSVSTLTIQRTQQEDSAVYLCASSPRTEPYEQYFGPGTRLTVT.

This clonotype was observed at least ten times. The rearrangement joins TRBV29-1 to TRBJ2-7; D remains unclear. V shed 6 bases and J shed 2 bases, with 14 bases lying between them. Germline V gene lookup returns CDR1 SQVTM and CDR2 ANQGSEA. The CDR3 contains 13 residues. CDR3 sequence: CSVEISSPYEQYF. In DNA, the CDR3 is TGCAGCGTCGAAATTTCGTCTCCCTACGAGCAGTACTTC.

This clonotype has more than one count but fewer than ten. The rearrangement links TRBV5-5 to TRBJ1-3; D is undetermined. CDR3 length: 15 amino acids. With 4 bases removed from V and 4 bases from J, the gap between germline ends came to 15 bases. The germline V gene encodes CDR1 SGHKS and CDR2 YYEKEE (reference sequence). The CDR3 DNA reads TGTGCCAGCAGCCTGATTTATGGCTCCGGAAACACCATATATTTT. Its translation: CASSLIYGSGNTIYF. Using reference TRBV5-5 and TRBJ1-3 for the parts outside the CDR3, the full variable domain is DAGVTQSPTHLIKTRGQQVTLRCSPISGHKSVSWYQQVLGQGPQFIFQYYEKEERGRGNFPDRFSARQFPNYSSELNVNALLLGDSALYLCASSLIYGSGNTIYFGEGSWLTVV.

This clonotype has only one observation. A read error may explain this, as a much larger clone is one base away. The chain recombines TRBV28 with TRBJ2-3; 8 positions agree with TRBD2. The CDR3 is 14 amino acids. V trimming: 8 bases; J trimming: 5 bases; junction bases outside the gene matches: 9. Looked up from germline, CDR1 is MDHEN and CDR2 is SYDVKM. In nucleotides, the CDR3 is TGTGCCAGCGGGACTAGAAGTTTAGGAGATACGCAGTATTTT. Translating gives CASGTRSLGDTQYF.

This sequence joins TRBV2 and TRBJ2-5; no clear D. Per germline, CDR1 SNHLY and CDR2 FYNNEI. The CDR3 is made up of 15 amino acids. V was pared by 5 bases and J by 2 bases, with 15 bases between. The CDR3 is CASSNGITPQETQYF. CDR3 in DNA: TGTGCCAGCAGTAATGGGATTACCCCGCAAGAGACCCAGTACTTC.

The chain couples TRBV3-1 to TRBJ2-7; TRBD2 matches 8 bases. Germline V gene lookup returns CDR1 LGHDT and CDR2 YNNKEL (reference sequence). Losses at the gene ends were 0 bases for V and 3 bases for J; bases not matched to a gene: 7. This CDR3 has 16 amino acids. The CDR3 here is CASSQDRLARDYEQYF. The CDR3 DNA reads as TGTGCCAGCAGCCAAGATCGACTAGCGAGGGACTACGAGCAGTACTTC.

The genes are TRBV29-1 and TRBJ2-1; D perhaps matches TRBD1 (6 bases). With 0 bases removed from V and 5 bases from J, the gap between germline ends came to 14 bases. The CDR3 has 15 residues. Germline CDR1 is SQVTM and CDR2 is ANQGSEA. CDR3 residues: CSVEDAGGGHNEQFF. The CDR3 coding sequence is TGCAGCGTTGAAGATGCGGGTGGGGGCCACAATGAGCAGTTCTTC.

In its sample, this clonotype was seen many times. The chain uses TRBV27 and TRBJ1-1; 8 bases line up with TRBD1. V gave up 6 bases and J gave up 6 bases; unmatched junction bases: 6. The CDR3 is 13 residues long. Germline lookup yields CDR1 MNHEY and CDR2 SMNVEV (reference sequence). The CDR3 loop is CASSRGQGSEAFF. CDR3 coding DNA: TGTGCCAGCAGCCGTGGACAGGGCTCTGAAGCTTTCTTT.

At least ten counts were recorded for this clonotype. The J gene is TRBJ1-1, the V gene TRBV14; TRBD1 is a possible D gene (6 bases). The CDR3 sequence is 13 residues long. Germline V gene lookup returns CDR1 SGHDN and CDR2 FVKESK. V was cut by 0 bases and J by 8 bases, with 10 bases left in between. The CDR3 here is CASSQDGGLEAFF. Written as DNA, the CDR3 is TGTGCCAGCAGCCAAGATGGGGGGCTGGAAGCTTTCTTT.

This clonotype was detected many times. V and J are TRBV10-3 and TRBJ2-5; D gene ambiguous. With 3 bases removed from V and 2 bases from J, the gap between germline ends came to 4 bases. The germline V gene has CDR1 ENHRY and CDR2 SYGVKD. The CDR3 runs 12 residues. The CDR3, as DNA: TGTGCCATCAGTGAACCTCAAGAGACCCAGTACTTC. This encodes CAISEPQETQYF.

This clonotype was observed at least ten times. The chain employs TRBV3-1 and TRBJ2-7; maybe TRBD2 (5 bases). Trimming took off 1 base at V and 1 base at J, with 11 bases between the two ends. The germline gives CDR1 LGHDT, CDR2 YNNKEL (reference sequence). The CDR3 contains 15 residues. CDR3 region: CASSQVGSRSYEQYF. The CDR3 DNA is TGTGCCAGCAGCCAAGTGGGGAGCCGGTCCTACGAGCAGTACTTC.

On this clonotype itself: This may be a read error: a much more frequent sequence differs by one nucleotide. The gene calls are TRBV6-6 and TRBJ2-4; possible D gene TRBD2, 5 bases. The germline V gene encodes CDR1 MNHNY and CDR2 SVGAGI (reference sequence). The CDR3 spans 11 residues. The ends were cut back, 2 bases at V and 9 bases at J, with 5 bases in the middle. The CDR3 loop reads CASSYGSIQYF. For the CDR3, the DNA is TGTGCCAGCAGTTACGGGAGCATTCAGTACTTC.

This clonotype was detected ten times or more. This sequence joins TRBV5-6 and TRBJ2-3, with no clear D. This CDR3 spans 12 amino acids. CDR1 SGHDT and CDR2 YYEEEE come from the germline V gene. V lost 1 base and J 4 bases, leaving 4 bases between the germline ends. CDR3 protein: CASSLRADTQYF. In DNA, the CDR3 is TGTGCCAGCAGCTTGAGGGCAGATACGCAGTATTTT.